This T cell receptor beta chain was captured by sequencing in a study of OX40 agonist ivuxolimab in advanced cancers. Study background: Three dose-escalation patients had partial responses: one with hepatocellular carcinoma and two with cutaneous melanoma. Study outcomes and limitations: There was clonal expansion of CD4+ and CD8+ blood T cells by week 6 at 0.1 to 3.0 mg/kg.

Some clones are missing from TCRdb's copy, which holds only in-frame ones; the method was immunoSEQ multiplex PCR. This table holds about 90,000 clones, roughly nine tenths found once. Worth noting for this clone: Its antigen is unknown.

Germline CDR1 is MDHEN and CDR2 is SYDVKM. CDR3 size: 14 residues. Trimming cost V 3 bases and J 6 bases, with 13 bases left between them. Exclusion of a patient followed from autoimmune disease history or systemic immunosuppression. This material consisted of CD4+ or CD8+ T cells sorted from blood, taken in a trial of the OX40 agonist ivuxolimab. The receptor was isolated from an adult with an advanced solid tumor such as melanoma, head and neck, liver or kidney cancer. The chain has TRBV28 and TRBJ2-3; tentatively, D is TRBD1 (5 bases). The CDR3 nucleotides read TGTGCCAGCAGTTTTGGGGCTATCGGGGATACGCAGTATTTT. It specifies CASSFGAIGDTQYF. The full variable domain, with the rest looked up from reference TRBV28 and TRBJ2-3, is DVKVTQSSRYLVKRTGEKVFLECVQDMDHENMFWYRQDPGLGLRLIYFSYDVKMKEKGDIPEGYSVSREKKERFSLILESASTNQTSMYLCASSFGAIGDTQYFGPGTRLTVL.